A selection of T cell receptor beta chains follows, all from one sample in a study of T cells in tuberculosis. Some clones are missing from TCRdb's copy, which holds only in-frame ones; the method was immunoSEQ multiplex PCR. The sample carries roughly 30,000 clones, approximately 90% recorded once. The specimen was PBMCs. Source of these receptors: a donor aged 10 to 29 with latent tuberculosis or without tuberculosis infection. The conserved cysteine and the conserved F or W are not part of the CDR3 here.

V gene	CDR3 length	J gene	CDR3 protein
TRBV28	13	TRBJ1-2	ASTERQGRNYGYT
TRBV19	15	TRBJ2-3	ASTYSGTGSSLPTQY
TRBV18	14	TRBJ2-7	ASSSDRGRAWREQY
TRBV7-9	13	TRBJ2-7	ASTAIAGEVDEQY
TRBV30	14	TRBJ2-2	AWRGPSGGASGELF
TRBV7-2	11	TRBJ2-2	ASSFGPGGELF
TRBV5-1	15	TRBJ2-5	ASRPTSGREIQETQY
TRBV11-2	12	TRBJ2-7	ASGSAGGSYEQY
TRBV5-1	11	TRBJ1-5	ASSVRYNQPQH
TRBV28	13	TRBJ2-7	ASSYRDRDNYEQY
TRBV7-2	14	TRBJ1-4	ASSLRVGREGEKLF
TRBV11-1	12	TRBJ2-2	ASSLLQDTGELF
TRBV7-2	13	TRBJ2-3	ASSLENRGTDTQY
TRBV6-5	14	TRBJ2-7	ASSYPLGQGGYEQY
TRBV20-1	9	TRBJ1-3	SASIANTIY
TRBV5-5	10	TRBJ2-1	ASSLEVGEQF
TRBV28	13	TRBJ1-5	ACTGNQWGNQPQH
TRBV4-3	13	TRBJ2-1	ASSHYPGSYNEQF
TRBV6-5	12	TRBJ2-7	ASSRTDLDYEQY
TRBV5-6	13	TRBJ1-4	ASSWGRPGDEKLF
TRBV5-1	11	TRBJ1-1	ATAPTMNTEAF
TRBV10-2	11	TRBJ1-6	ASGPGLESPLH
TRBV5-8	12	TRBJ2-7	ASSHGESSYEQY
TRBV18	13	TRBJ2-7	ASSLPGQGSYEQY
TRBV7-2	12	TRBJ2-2	ASSTRQGPGELF
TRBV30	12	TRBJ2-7	AWSVTFSSYEQY
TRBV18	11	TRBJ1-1	ASSPSGPTEAF
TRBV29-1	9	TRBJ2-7	SVVRNYEQY
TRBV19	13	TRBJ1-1	ASSIEWPMNTEAF
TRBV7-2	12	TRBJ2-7	ASSLASTRYEQY
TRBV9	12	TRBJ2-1	ASSSPLSLNEQF
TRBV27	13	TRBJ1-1	ASRHRGFANTEAF
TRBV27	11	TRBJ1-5	ASSLEYNQPQH
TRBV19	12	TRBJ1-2	ASSTPGGAYGYT
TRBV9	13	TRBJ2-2	ASSVVRGDTGELF
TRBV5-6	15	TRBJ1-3	ASSSQGQGKGGNTIY
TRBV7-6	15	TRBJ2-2	ASSSRTSGHQAGELF
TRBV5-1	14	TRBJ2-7	ASSLTPGQGGYEQY
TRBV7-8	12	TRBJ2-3	ASSLASFGDTQY
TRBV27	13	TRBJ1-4	ASSTYREGGEKLF
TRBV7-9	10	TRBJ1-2	ASSPGGYGYT
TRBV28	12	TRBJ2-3	ASSPIGPADTQY
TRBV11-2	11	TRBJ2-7	ASSLVQTYEQY
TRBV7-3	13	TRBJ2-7	ASSHPREAFYEQY
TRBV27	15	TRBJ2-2	ASSSPGQGASTGELF
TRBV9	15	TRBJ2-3	ASSVGGLAGNGDTQY
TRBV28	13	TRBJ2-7	ASSETGTRPYEQY
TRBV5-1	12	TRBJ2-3	ASSPGQGGDTQY
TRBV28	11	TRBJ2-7	ASSYARVRLQY
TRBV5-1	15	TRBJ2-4	ASSSDPAGGAKNIQY
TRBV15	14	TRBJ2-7	ATSRDLGRKAYEQY
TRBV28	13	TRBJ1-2	ASSLSAGGNYGYT
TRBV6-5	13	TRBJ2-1	ASSYAGQGNNEQF
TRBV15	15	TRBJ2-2	ATSRDWTGANTGELF
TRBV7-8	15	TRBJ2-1	ASSLRTSGRLYNEQF
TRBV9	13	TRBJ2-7	ASSGGTGFTYEQY
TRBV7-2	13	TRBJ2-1	ASSLDVTGYNEQF
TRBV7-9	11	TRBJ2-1	ASRLWTGAEQF